The 32 T cell receptor beta chains reported below all come from one sample, sequenced in a study of regulatory T cells in long-lasting Graves disease. Time point reported: persistent/refractory GD, antithyroid drugs over 5 years with positive TRAb. Extracted PBMC RNA gave rise to the TCR library. With iRepertoire HTBI primers and Arm-PCR of CDR3 regions, TCR beta libraries were built. TCRdb re-called the multiplex PCR reads with MiXCR, one entry per CDR3 protein. The repertoire holds about 310,000 distinct CDR3 sequences, 22% seen once, with roughly three fifths in the top ten. The sample consisted of peripheral blood mononuclear cells (PBMCs), taken when the disease was refractory, from a patient treated with antithyroid drugs. Receptor source: a female donor with Graves disease.

This clonotype was detected many times. This chain uses TRBV28 with TRBJ2-7, with TRBD2 matching over 12 bases. Per germline, CDR1 MDHEN and CDR2 SYDVKM. J was trimmed by 3 bases and V by 5 bases; bases with no gene match: 17. This CDR3 has 19 residues. The CDR3 nucleotides are TGTGCCAGCAGTACACGTCTAGCGGGAGGGTCATGGTACCTCTACGAGCAGTACTTC. This translates into CASSTRLAGGSWYLYEQYF.

As to this clonotype: A junction boundary mismatches the germline segment, possibly from a read error. The rearrangement uses TRBV6-1 and TRBJ1-4; D gene unclear. The germline CDR1 and CDR2 sequences are MNHNS and SASEGT. The CDR3 is 15 residues long. The CDR3 here is CASSEPSRSNEKLSF. The CDR3, as DNA: TGTGCCAGCAGTGAACCCTCCAGGAGTAATGAAAAACTGTCTTTT.

This clonotype was seen many times. The chain recombines TRBV2 with TRBJ2-7; D not resolved. The CDR3 has 13 amino acids. The V end was cut by 1 base, the J end by 1 base, with 5 bases between. The germline V gene encodes CDR1 SNHLY and CDR2 FYNNEI. For the CDR3, the DNA is TGTGCCAGCAGTGAAGTCAGTTCCTACGAGCAGTACTTC. It encodes CASSEVSSYEQYF.

There are a few counts of this clonotype. CDR3 sequence reads: CASSLGVSGRREQYF. CDR3 nucleotide sequence: TGTGCCAGCAGCTTAGGGGTTAGCGGGAGGAGAGAGCAGTACTTC. V usage is TRBV7-2 and J usage is TRBJ2-7; 10 bases are shared with TRBD2. The CDR3 runs to 15 residues. The ends lost 1 base at V and 7 bases at J; junction bases unmatched: 7. Per the germline V gene, CDR1 is SGHTA and CDR2 is FQGNSA.

This clonotype occurred many times. The chain uses TRBV6-1 and TRBJ1-2; D is ambiguous. CDR3 length: 11 amino acids. Germline values: CDR1 MNHNS, CDR2 SASEGT. Trimming took 10 bases from V and 8 from J, leaving 14 bases between them. The CDR3: CATLGSFGYTF. DNA of the CDR3: TGTGCCACCCTCGGTAGCTTCGGCTACACCTTC.

The sample holds many counts of this clonotype. The genes are TRBV28 and TRBJ1-1; D not certain. The germline CDR1 and CDR2 sequences are MDHEN and SYDVKM. V lost 6 bases to trimming and J lost 11 bases, with 16 bases between them. This CDR3 has 12 amino acids. The chain's CDR3 is CASRFRVEAAFF. In DNA form, the CDR3 reads TGTGCCAGCAGATTTAGAGTCGAGGCGGCTTTCTTT.

The genes are TRBV7-2 and TRBJ2-4; D may be TRBD2 (6 bases). The CDR3 extends over 16 amino acids. Germline values: CDR1 SGHTA, CDR2 FQGNSA. V lost 0 bases to trimming and J lost 7 bases, with 16 bases between them. The CDR3 nucleotides are TGTGCCAGCAGCTTAGCCGGGGTTGGAAGCGGGAACATTCAGTACTTC. It encodes CASSLAGVGSGNIQYF.

This clonotype was detected many times. V usage is TRBV7-9 and J usage is TRBJ1-2, with TRBD1 matching over 7 bases. This CDR3 has 14 residues. CDR1 and CDR2 (germline): SEHNR, FQNEAQ (reference sequence). Germline trimming cut 1 base from V and 6 bases from J; bases unmatched to any gene: 5. The CDR3 region is CASSLEEGGHGYTF. The DNA of the CDR3 is TGTGCCAGCAGCTTAGAGGAAGGGGGCCATGGCTACACCTTC.

A single count supports this clonotype. The V and J genes are TRBV9 and TRBJ2-7, with D uncertain. The CDR3 spans 13 residues. Germline values: CDR1 SGDLS, CDR2 YYNGEE. The V and J ends lost 2 bases and 2 bases respectively, with 8 bases between them. The CDR3 DNA sequence: TGTGCCAGCAGCGTTTCGCCTGCCTACGAGCAGTACTTC. It specifies CASSVSPAYEQYF.

On this clonotype: This may come from a read error, since a much larger clone is one base off. The chain is built from TRBV28 and TRBJ2-2; TRBD2 is a possible D gene (6 bases). There are 16 residues in the CDR3. Germline V lookup: CDR1 MDHEN, CDR2 SYDVKM. The V gene lost 2 bases and the J gene lost 6 bases, with 16 bases spanning the gap. CDR3: CASSLRQGLDAGELFF. CDR3 in DNA: TGTGCCAGCAGTTTACGGCAGGGACTCGACGCCGGGGAGCTGTTTTTT.

J is TRBJ2-6 and V is TRBV20-1; unclear D gene. V lost 3 bases and J 0 bases, leaving 9 bases between the germline ends. The CDR3 length is 15 residues. Germline V gives CDR1 DFQATT, CDR2 SNEGSKA (reference sequence). CDR3 sequence reads: CSARAGISGANVLTF. CDR3 nucleotides: TGCAGTGCTAGGGCAGGAATCTCTGGGGCCAACGTCCTGACTTTC.

With regard to this clonotype: At one end, the junction sequence differs from germline, possibly due to a read error. The chain couples TRBV7-7 to TRBJ2-5; weak D call: TRBD1 (6 bases). This CDR3 spans 15 amino acids. The germline gives CDR1 SSHAT, CDR2 FNYEAQ (reference sequence). CDR3 DNA: TGTGCTAGCAGCTTGGGGGCTGGGGAGCAAGAGACCCAGTACTTC. Its translation is CASSLGAGEQETQYF. Variable domain in full (rest from reference TRBV7-7 and TRBJ2-5): GAGVSQSPRYKVTKRGQDVTLRCDPISSHATLYWYQQALGQGPEFLTYFNYEAQPDKSGLPSDRFSAERPEGSISTLTIQRTEQRDSAMYRCASSLGAGEQETQYFGPGTRLLVL.

As concerns this clonotype: This clone may be a read error of a much larger clone one base away. The V call is TRBV7-2, the J call TRBJ2-5, with 12 positions matching TRBD2. Germline values: CDR1 SGHTA, CDR2 FQGNSA. Trimming at V came to 5 bases and at J to 4 bases, leaving 2 bases not matched to a gene. There are 14 residues in the CDR3. CDR3 region: CASSTGLAGETQYF. The CDR3 DNA sequence: TGTGCCAGCAGCACGGGACTAGCGGGAGAGACCCAGTACTTC.

This clonotype was found many times. This chain connects TRBV7-8 to TRBJ1-1; D unclear. Trimming stripped 3 bases from V and 3 bases from J, with 2 bases between. The CDR3 is 11 amino acids. The germline V gene has CDR1 SGHVS and CDR2 FQNEAQ. The chain's CDR3 is CASSFHTEAFF. The DNA of the CDR3 is TGTGCCAGCAGCTTCCACACTGAAGCTTTCTTT.

The V and J genes are TRBV4-3 and TRBJ1-2; the D gene is possibly TRBD1 (5 bases). V was shortened by 4 bases and J by 2 bases, with 14 bases between the two germline ends. The CDR3 is 15 amino acids. From germline, CDR1 is LGHNA and CDR2 YSLEER. Here the CDR3 DNA reads TGCGCCAGCAGCCTGGGGACGGACTCGAACTATGGCTACACCTTC. Protein: CASSLGTDSNYGYTF.

The CDR3: CSARAEEGVDTIYF. CDR3 bases: TGCAGTGCTAGAGCGGAGGAGGGGGTCGACACCATATATTTT. The V and J genes are TRBV20-1 and TRBJ1-3; tentative D call: TRBD1 (6 bases). The V gene's germline CDR1 is DFQATT and CDR2 SNEGSKA (reference sequence). Trimming shortened V by 1 base and J by 8 bases, and 15 bases separated the two germline ends. CDR3 length: 14 amino acids.

This clonotype was counted at least ten times. The chain is built from TRBV28 and TRBJ1-1, with unresolved D. V was cut by 5 bases and J by 1 base, with 11 bases left in between. The CDR3 extends over 14 amino acids. The germline gives CDR1 MDHEN, CDR2 SYDVKM. The chain's CDR3 is CASSPLGENTEAFF. As DNA, the CDR3 is TGTGCCAGCAGTCCCTTGGGAGAGAACACTGAAGCTTTCTTT. The variable domain in full, completed from reference TRBV28 and TRBJ1-1, reads DVKVTQSSRYLVKRTGEKVFLECVQDMDHENMFWYRQDPGLGLRLIYFSYDVKMKEKGDIPEGYSVSREKKERFSLILESASTNQTSMYLCASSPLGENTEAFFGQGTRLTVV.

This clonotype appeared many times. J is TRBJ2-7 and V is TRBV28, with a weak D call TRBD1 (7 bases). Germline lookup yields CDR1 MDHEN and CDR2 SYDVKM. CDR3 length: 18 amino acids. Trimming took 2 bases from V and 3 from J, leaving 23 bases between them. In DNA, the CDR3 is TGTGCCAGCAGTTTAAAATTTCGGGGGACAGTCTTGGGCTACGAGCAGTACTTC. As protein: CASSLKFRGTVLGYEQYF.

At least ten counts were recorded for this clonotype. This chain uses TRBV28 with TRBJ1-1; D might be TRBD1 (5 bases). The V gene lost 6 bases and the J gene lost 5 bases, with 10 bases spanning the gap. Germline CDR1 reads MDHEN; CDR2 reads SYDVKM. This CDR3 is 12 amino acids long. The CDR3 reads CASSSGRTEAFF. The CDR3 nucleotides are TGTGCCAGCAGCTCAGGGCGTACTGAAGCTTTCTTT.

The gene calls are TRBV30 and TRBJ1-1, with D perhaps TRBD1 (6 bases). Per the germline V gene, CDR1 is GTSNPN and CDR2 is SVGIG (reference sequence). Trimming took 0 bases from V and 11 from J, leaving 10 bases between them. The CDR3 length is 11 residues. In DNA form, the CDR3 reads TGTGCCTGGAGTGTAGGACAGATGGCTTTCTTT. Its protein product is CAWSVGQMAFF. Full variable domain (rest looked up from reference TRBV30 and TRBJ1-1): SQTIHQWPATLVQPVGSPLSLECTVEGTSNPNLYWYRQAAGRGLQLLFYSVGIGQISSEVPQNLSASRPQDRQFILSSKKLLLSDSGFYLCAWSVGQMAFFGQGTRLTVV.

V usage is TRBV6-9 and J usage is TRBJ1-6; a weak D match, TRBD1 (5 bases). The CDR3 consists of 15 residues. Trimming took off 3 bases at V and 0 bases at J, with 6 bases between the two ends. Per germline, CDR1 MNHGY and CDR2 SVAAGI. The CDR3 coding sequence is TGTGCCAGCAGTTACGACAGCTCCTATAATTCACCCCTCCACTTT. Translated: CASSYDSSYNSPLHF.

A few counts support this clonotype. The chain employs TRBV28 and TRBJ2-2; TRBD1 might be the D (7 bases). Trimming took 6 bases from V and 2 from J, leaving 22 bases between them. This CDR3 is 18 amino acids long. The V gene's germline CDR1 is MDHEN and CDR2 SYDVKM. CDR3 sequence (DNA): TGTGCCAGCAGCCCTGCGGGACAGCCCCGAAAAAACACCGGGGAGCTGTTTTTT. This sequence encodes CASSPAGQPRKNTGELFF.

This clonotype was observed at least ten times. V gene TRBV6-1 combines with J gene TRBJ2-5; D perhaps matches TRBD2 (6 bases). V lost 6 bases and J 5 bases, leaving 19 bases between the germline ends. CDR1 is MNHNS and CDR2 is SASEGT in the germline V gene. The CDR3 extends over 15 amino acids. In nucleotides, the CDR3 is TGTGCCAGCAGCCTAGCGCCAGACGTAGTGGAGACCCAGTACTTC. It yields the protein CASSLAPDVVETQYF.

This clonotype was found many times. At one of its ends the junction is not consistent with the germline gene, which may arise from a read error. The CDR3 DNA sequence: TGTGCCAGCAGCTTAGAGGGTCGACCATTGGCCTTC. Translation: CASSLEGRPLAF. The V and J genes are TRBV7-9 and TRBJ2-5, with D uncertain. Germline CDR1 and CDR2: SEHNR and FQNEAQ (reference sequence). The length of the CDR3 is 12 residues.

This clonotype appeared a few times. The CDR3 loop is CASSTPGQQRYSNQPQHF. For the CDR3, the DNA is TGTGCCAGCAGCACCCCAGGACAGCAAAGATATAGCAATCAGCCCCAGCATTTT. This chain uses TRBV3-1 with TRBJ1-5, with a tentative D call TRBD1 (6 bases). This CDR3 spans 18 amino acids. The V gene's germline CDR1 is LGHDT and CDR2 YNNKEL (reference sequence). The ends were cut back, 5 bases at V and 0 bases at J, with 20 bases in the middle.

This clonotype was counted only a few times. J is TRBJ2-7 and V is TRBV7-8; no clear D gene. V lost 5 bases, J lost 1 base, and 12 bases lay in between. Germline CDR1 reads SGHVS; CDR2 reads FQNEAQ. The CDR3 is made up of 14 amino acids. CDR3 region: CASSPWERSYEQYF. CDR3 in DNA: TGTGCCAGCAGCCCCTGGGAAAGATCCTACGAGCAGTACTTC.

The rearrangement uses TRBV28 and TRBJ2-7; D possibly corresponds to TRBD2 (5 bases). CDR1 and CDR2 (germline): MDHEN, SYDVKM. Trimming cost V 6 bases and J 0 bases, with 15 bases left between them. This CDR3 is 15 amino acids long. Here the CDR3 reads CASSNPIGNSYEQYF. CDR3 in DNA: TGTGCCAGCAGCAACCCCATCGGGAACTCCTACGAGCAGTACTTC.

The rearrangement uses TRBV6-2 or TRBV6-3 and TRBJ2-1, with TRBD1 matching over 10 bases. This CDR3 has 14 amino acids. CDR1 MNHEY and CDR2 SVGEGT come from the germline V gene. Losses at the gene ends were 5 bases for V and 8 bases for J; bases not matched to a gene: 6. CDR3 sequence (DNA): TGTGCCAGCAGTGGATTGACAGGGGGCGATGAGCAGTTCTTC. It translates to CASSGLTGGDEQFF.

CDR3 in amino acids: CASSSGRVIAGASLYEQYF. The DNA of the CDR3 is TGTGCCAGCAGCTCTGGTCGGGTAATAGCGGGAGCGTCGCTCTACGAGCAGTACTTC. The V call is TRBV11-2, the J call TRBJ2-7; 9 nucleotides line up with TRBD2. The germline V gene encodes CDR1 SGHAT and CDR2 FQNNGV. The CDR3 runs 19 residues. V was clipped by 4 bases and J by 3 bases; unmatched bases: 19.

J is TRBJ2-7 and V is TRBV27, with a tentative D call TRBD2 (6 bases). The length of the CDR3 is 14 residues. Trimming shortened V by 6 bases and J by 2 bases, and 14 bases separated the two germline ends. CDR1 and CDR2 from the germline V gene are MNHEY and SMNVEV (reference sequence). CDR3 amino acids: CASRREVMAYEQYF. The CDR3 nucleotides are TGTGCCAGCAGAAGGGAGGTTATGGCCTACGAGCAGTACTTC.

This sequence joins TRBV7-2 and TRBJ2-1; 10 bases are shared with TRBD2. From germline, CDR1 is SGHTA and CDR2 FQGNSA. Unmatched junction bases numbered 4, after V lost 2 bases and J lost 0 bases. There are 17 residues in the CDR3. CDR3: CASSLNPSGSSYNEQFF. In nucleotides, the CDR3 is TGTGCCAGCAGCTTAAACCCTAGCGGGAGCTCCTACAATGAGCAGTTCTTC.

The V and J genes are TRBV7-2 and TRBJ1-6, with TRBD1 matching over 8 bases. Germline values: CDR1 SGHTA, CDR2 FQGNSA. The CDR3 consists of 16 residues. Losses at the gene ends were 1 base for V and 4 bases for J; bases not matched to a gene: 3. CDR3 coding DNA: TGTGCCAGCAGCTTAGTGGACAGGGAATATAATTCACCCCTCCACTTT. Translating gives CASSLVDREYNSPLHF.